The 19 T cell receptor beta chains below were found in one sample sequenced in a study of T-cell memory formation after mild COVID-19. TCRdb ran MiXCR on the 5' RACE reads and lists one entry per CDR3 protein. The table has roughly 600,000 distinct CDR3 sequences, more than 15% seen once. The sample taken for sequencing was PBMCs or a T cell subset sorted from them (not recorded which). The receptors were sampled from an adult woman who had mild COVID-19 (a few samples of this study predate the infection). Cell type and time point are not known.

This clonotype was counted a few times. V usage is TRBV6-2 or TRBV6-3 and J usage is TRBJ1-1, with 8 bases aligning to TRBD1. J was trimmed by 3 bases and V by 4 bases; bases with no gene match: 1. The CDR3 loop spans 13 amino acids. The germline V gene has CDR1 MNHEY and CDR2 SVGEGT. In nucleotides, the CDR3 is TGTGCCAGCAGTTGGACAGGGTACACTGAAGCTTTCTTT. Its translation: CASSWTGYTEAFF.

The J gene is TRBJ2-1, the V gene TRBV19; the match to TRBD2 covers 8 bases. Losses at the gene ends were 3 bases for V and 9 bases for J; bases not matched to a gene: 10. The germline gives CDR1 LNHDA, CDR2 SQIVND (reference sequence). The CDR3 extends over 15 amino acids. DNA of the CDR3: TGTGCCAGTAGTATGCTAGCGGGCATCAAGGGTGAGCAGTTCTTC. Translating gives CASSMLAGIKGEQFF.

The DNA for the CDR3 is TGTGCCAGCAGCTTATTGATTAGCACAGATACGCAGTATTTT. This encodes CASSLLISTDTQYF. The rearrangement uses TRBV7-9 and TRBJ2-3; no clear D. Germline lookup yields CDR1 SEHNR and CDR2 FQNEAQ (reference sequence). Trimming pared 2 bases from V and 0 bases from J, leaving 6 bases between. The CDR3 length is 14 residues.

The chain combines TRBV28 with TRBJ2-3; TRBD1 might be the D (6 bases). The germline V and J ends were trimmed by 4 bases and 3 bases, with 11 bases remaining between them. Germline loops: CDR1 MDHEN, CDR2 SYDVKM. This CDR3 has 14 amino acids. Here the CDR3 DNA reads TGTGCCAGCAGTTACACAGGGCGAACAGATACGCAGTATTTT. Translation: CASSYTGRTDTQYF. The whole variable domain, remainder taken from reference TRBV28 and TRBJ2-3, is DVKVTQSSRYLVKRTGEKVFLECVQDMDHENMFWYRQDPGLGLRLIYFSYDVKMKEKGDIPEGYSVSREKKERFSLILESASTNQTSMYLCASSYTGRTDTQYFGPGTRLTVL.

This clonotype was counted only a few times. The V gene is TRBV18, the J gene TRBJ2-3; 9 bases align to TRBD1. The CDR3 has 14 amino acids. V gave up 5 bases and J gave up 3 bases; unmatched junction bases: 3. Germline lookup yields CDR1 KGHSH and CDR2 LQKENI. CDR3 in amino acids: CASSMDRGTDTQYF. In DNA, the CDR3 is TGTGCCAGCTCAATGGACAGGGGAACAGATACGCAGTATTTT.

The chain employs TRBV12-3 or TRBV12-4 and TRBJ2-1, with 14 bases fitting TRBD2. V lost 6 bases, J lost 2 bases, and 21 bases stayed unmatched. The CDR3 loop spans 22 amino acids. The CDR3 region is CASSPGTGLGLAGGPTYNEQFF. In DNA form, the CDR3 reads TGTGCCAGCAGCCCGGGGACAGGGCTCGGACTAGCGGGGGGCCCAACCTACAATGAGCAGTTCTTC.

This clonotype has a handful of counts. V usage is TRBV2 and J usage is TRBJ1-1; no definite D call. Germline CDR1 reads SNHLY; CDR2 reads FYNNEI. The CDR3 totals 11 residues. V was clipped by 8 bases and J by 3 bases, with 7 bases between them. The CDR3: CASGGYTEAFF. The CDR3 coding sequence is TGTGCCAGCGGCGGTTACACTGAAGCTTTCTTT.

CDR3 in DNA: TGCGCCAGCAGCCAAGACTGGAGGAACAATGAGCAGTTCTTC. It specifies CASSQDWRNNEQFF. This sequence joins TRBV4-3 and TRBJ2-1; TRBD2 might be the D (5 bases). The CDR3 runs to 14 residues. Trimming removed 0 bases at V and 5 bases at J, with 8 bases between. The V gene's germline CDR1 is LGHNA and CDR2 YSLEER.

J is TRBJ2-6 and V is TRBV6-1; perhaps TRBD1 as D (6 bases). Germline V CDR1 and CDR2: MNHNS, SASEGT. The CDR3 has 14 residues. V shed 6 bases and J shed 3 bases, with 9 bases lying between them. CDR3: CASRGQSGANVLTF. Here the CDR3 DNA reads TGTGCCAGCAGAGGACAGAGTGGGGCCAACGTCCTGACTTTC.

V and J are TRBV11-2 and TRBJ2-1; D is perhaps TRBD1 (7 bases). Germline CDR1 SGHAT, CDR2 FQNNGV. This CDR3 region has 20 residues. V lost 5 bases and J lost 3, with 29 bases in between. CDR3 amino acids: CASSAPRGTDDISDYNEQFF. The CDR3 nucleotides are TGTGCCAGCAGCGCCCCGCGCGGGACAGACGATATTAGCGACTACAATGAGCAGTTCTTC.

This clonotype was counted only a few times. The chain combines TRBV7-9 with TRBJ2-7, with TRBD2 matching 7 bases. This CDR3 has 17 amino acids. V trimming: 4 bases; J trimming: 3 bases; junction bases outside the gene matches: 15. The V gene's germline CDR1 is SEHNR and CDR2 FQNEAQ (reference sequence). CDR3 sequence: CASSSGGSGRNLYEQYF. Written as DNA, the CDR3 is TGTGCCAGCAGCTCGGGGGGATCGGGACGGAACCTCTACGAGCAGTACTTC.

This clonotype was counted a few times. This chain uses TRBV29-1 with TRBJ2-3; D remains ambiguous. CDR1 and CDR2 from the germline V gene are SQVTM and ANQGSEA. This CDR3 contains 13 residues. The germline V and J ends were trimmed by 1 base and 6 bases, with 11 bases remaining between them. CDR3 region: CSVEGAPPDTQYF. The CDR3 coding sequence is TGCAGCGTTGAAGGGGCGCCCCCTGATACGCAGTATTTT.

Ten or more counts support this clonotype. This chain uses TRBV4-2 with TRBJ1-1; maybe TRBD1 (5 bases). Trimming took off 0 bases at V and 1 base at J, with 6 bases between the two ends. The CDR3 is 14 amino acids. Germline CDR1 and CDR2: LGHNA and YNFKEQ. This CDR3 reads CASSQEGTNTEAFF. The CDR3 DNA reads TGTGCCAGCAGCCAAGAAGGGACGAACACTGAAGCTTTCTTT.

V is TRBV20-1 and J is TRBJ2-1, with TRBD2 identical over 8 bases. Germline loops: CDR1 DFQATT, CDR2 SNEGSKA (reference sequence). The ends lost 2 bases at V and 1 base at J; junction bases unmatched: 7. The CDR3 has 16 amino acids. As DNA, the CDR3 is TGCAGTGCTAGATTGAGCGGGAGCCAGTCCTACAATGAGCAGTTCTTC. Encoded protein: CSARLSGSQSYNEQFF.

In this sample, this clonotype turned up a few times. V is TRBV5-1 and J is TRBJ2-2, with 7 nucleotides matching TRBD1. CDR1 and CDR2 from the germline V gene are SGHRS and YFSETQ. V shed 4 bases, J shed 5 bases, and the junction held 5 bases outside the gene matches. The CDR3 consists of 14 residues. The CDR3 DNA sequence: TGCGCCAGCAGCGAACAGGGGATTACCGGGGAGCTGTTTTTT. Its protein is CASSEQGITGELFF.

This chain connects TRBV10-3 to TRBJ2-1; D gene ambiguous. The germline V gene encodes CDR1 ENHRY and CDR2 SYGVKD. The V end was cut by 7 bases, the J end by 6 bases, with 10 bases between. The CDR3 extends over 12 amino acids. CDR3 bases: TGTGCCATCAAGCAGTTGGGCAATGAGCAGTTCTTC. This codes for CAIKQLGNEQFF.

V gene TRBV30 combines with J gene TRBJ1-2; D ambiguous. Germline CDR1 reads GTSNPN; CDR2 reads SVGIG (reference sequence). The CDR3 covers 12 residues. V was shortened by 3 bases and J by 6 bases, with 11 bases between the two germline ends. CDR3 sequence (DNA): TGTGCCTGGAGGTTCGGGTCCCATGGCTACACCTTC. Translating gives CAWRFGSHGYTF.

The chain couples TRBV5-1 to TRBJ2-7, with D perhaps matching TRBD1 (6 bases). Germline-derived CDR1 and CDR2 are SGHRS and YFSETQ. The CDR3 has 14 amino acids. V was trimmed by 4 bases and J by 3 bases, leaving 14 bases between them. The chain's CDR3 is CASSTHGQLYEQYF. CDR3 coding DNA: TGCGCCAGCAGCACTCACGGACAGCTCTACGAGCAGTACTTC.

This clonotype has a count of ten or more. V usage is TRBV19 and J usage is TRBJ2-1, with D tentatively TRBD2 (6 bases). CDR1 is LNHDA and CDR2 is SQIVND in the germline V gene (reference sequence). The CDR3 sequence is 12 residues long. V was clipped by 7 bases and J by 9 bases, with 13 bases between them. CDR3 nucleotide sequence: TGTGCCAGTAACCTCCGGGGAGGTGAGCAGTTCTTC. Its protein is CASNLRGGEQFF.